The rows below give T cell receptor beta chains drawn from one sample of a study of T-cell reconstitution after alpha-beta-depleted transplantation in children. TCRdb used MiXCR to reprocess the PCR reads, holding one entry per CDR3 protein. The sample holds more than 450,000 distinct CDR3 sequences, 15% to 20% seen once. This specimen consisted of PBMCs from the stem cell graft donor, obtained from the stem cell graft. These receptors all come from a human donor who donated a stem cell graft to a child with acute lymphoblastic leukemia. The CDR3 runs from the conserved cysteine through the conserved F or W. Fields, in order: J gene, clone size, V gene, D gene, CDR3 DNA, CDR3 protein. A D gene is named only where the DNA matches it firmly. Clone size is not always given. Where it is, it says once, few, many or a class for expanded clones.

J: TRBJ2-3; size: NA; V: TRBV7-2; D: NA; DNA: TGTGCCAGCAGCGCTAGCGCAGGGGGTCTCACAGATACGCAGTATTTT; CDR3: CASSASAGGLTDTQYF
J: TRBJ2-7; size: NA; V: TRBV27; D: TRBD2; DNA: TGTGCCAGCAGTCCGTCCGGACTAGCGGGAGTCAGGTATGAGCAGTACTTC; CDR3: CASSPSGLAGVRYEQYF
J: TRBJ1-6; size: few; V: TRBV5-6; D: NA; DNA: TGTGCCAGCAGCCCCCCCGGGGGCAGATTGGGCTCACCCCTCCACTTT; CDR3: CASSPPGGRLGSPLHF
J: TRBJ2-3; size: NA; V: TRBV7-3; D: TRBD2; DNA: TGTGCCAGCAGCTTAAAAGGACTAGCGGGGGTTAGCACAGATACGCAGTATTTT; CDR3: CASSLKGLAGVSTDTQYF
J: TRBJ2-1; size: NA; V: TRBV27; D: TRBD2; DNA: TGTGCCAGTACAGAAAGCGGGAGCTCCTACAATGAGCAGTTCTTC; CDR3: CASTESGSSYNEQFF
J: TRBJ2-5; size: NA; V: TRBV4-1; D: NA; DNA: TGCGCCAGCAGCCACCCTCTACTGGCTGAGACCCAGTACTTC; CDR3: CASSHPLLAETQYF
J: TRBJ1-5; size: few; V: TRBV12-3/TRBV12-4; D: NA; DNA: TGTGCCAGCAGTTTATCCTCGGGGATTCAGCCCCAGCATTTT; CDR3: CASSLSSGIQPQHF
J: TRBJ2-1; size: few; V: TRBV2; D: NA; DNA: TGTGCCAGCACCGGGGGACAGTTCTACAATGAGCAGTTCTTC; CDR3: CASTGGQFYNEQFF
J: TRBJ2-6; size: few; V: TRBV4-2; D: NA; DNA: TGTGCCAGCAGCCCTGGGGTCAGCGTCCTGACTTTC; CDR3: CASSPGVSVLTF
J: TRBJ2-1; size: NA; V: TRBV27; D: TRBD2; DNA: TGTGCCAGCAGTATAACGGGGGGAGTTTTCTACAATGAGCAGTTCTTC; CDR3: CASSITGGVFYNEQFF